The sequence of this TCR beta chain was determined in a study of PD-1 blockade in classical Hodgkin lymphoma (TCRdb year 2020). For the study in its entirety: Nivolumab dosing was 3 mg/kg intravenously every 2 weeks, continuing until either disease progression or unacceptable toxicity. A peripheral blood immune signature of response to PD-1 blockade in classical Hodgkin lymphoma was defined using TCR beta sequencing and CyTOF. The research as a whole found: Lower diversity was observed in patients in whom nivolumab was started less than 1 year after ASCT, and these patients were excluded from later analyses so that confounding by immune reconstitution would be avoided. Baseline TCR diversity was reported to be lower in newly diagnosed patients than in healthy donors and to be lower still in relapsed/refractory patients. CD4+ but not CD8+ TCR diversity rose significantly by C4D1 (p=0.0027 vs p=0.16), most apparent in complete responders (p=0.02). Trial patients achieving complete response had baseline diversity similar to newly diagnosed patients, whereas partial responders and progressors had significantly lower diversity. The study was limited to a single clinical trial cohort, and causes of repertoire differences, possibly disease activity or prior therapy, remained undefined.

Genomic DNA was extracted with the Qiagen DNeasy kit from unsorted PBMCs and from negatively selected CD4+ and CD8+ fractions. Using primers that anneal to V and J segments, immunoSEQ multiplex PCR amplified the TCR beta CDR3 regions. A synthetic immune receptor repertoire was used to minimize amplification bias, and any residual bias was removed computationally once sequencing was done. For the original study's pipeline: Custom Python scripts were used to quantify repertoire diversity as the Shannon entropy index. The unsorted, CD4+ and CD8+ repertoires were each analyzed separately, with the exception of combined analyses, where CD4+ and CD8+ sequences were merged in silico. Clonal expansion was defined as at least a 2-fold frequency increase after treatment relative to C1D1, with a pseudocount of 0.5 for undetected baseline clones. Clones with 0 or 1 copy at C1D1 were defined as singleton clones, while clones with 2 or more copies were defined as non-singleton clones. By matching protein sequences in sorted samples from the same patient, clones expanded in unsorted samples were annotated as CD4+, CD8+ or unknown. Wilcoxon tests were applied to paired samples to test diversity changes from C1D1 to C4D1. TCRdb took over this immuneACCESS table, retaining in-frame rearrangements with V and J assigned. Such tables are incomplete; in checked studies, under half of the missing clones stem from an unresolved V gene, and the remainder is unexplained. The V and J calls and clone size are taken from that table; D and trimming were inferred from the DNA. Counted in this sample were some 34,000 clones; approximately 67% of them appeared once. The top ten hold 3.9% of the sample.

From the germline V gene, CDR1 is SNHLY and CDR2 is FYNNEI. The junction carries 18 bases between V and J, which are trimmed by 5 bases and 6 bases respectively. From its cysteine to its phenylalanine, the CDR3 spans 15 amino acids. Only CDR3 DNA is held: 45 bases, read in frame from base 1. What the time point label conveys for this sample: cycle 4 day 1 (C4D1), after less than seven weeks of nivolumab. Every trial patient had relapsed after autologous stem cell transplantation, and cohorts A, B and C differed in prior brentuximab vedotin exposure. The trial cohort comprised fewer than 65 patients with relapsed/refractory classical Hodgkin lymphoma whose best overall responses were complete response, partial response or progressive disease. In the multi-cohort phase II CheckMate 205 trial, trial patients received single-agent nivolumab. An independent review committee assessed best overall response by applying the 2007 International Working Group response criteria. Trial PBMCs were collected immediately before nivolumab initiation (C1D1) and during therapy at cycle 2 day 1 and cycle 4 day 1. Peripheral blood was collected in 8 mL Vacutainer Cell Preparation Tubes, from which PBMCs were isolated by centrifugation and then cryopreserved.

Note on this clone: The target of this receptor is not known. No per-base quality is available; no much larger clone lies one base away.

The TCR was taken from a human donor with classical Hodgkin lymphoma. This sequence uses TRBV2 and TRBJ2-3; a tentative D call is TRBD2 (5 bases match). Material: peripheral blood mononuclear cells (PBMCs), obtained before the fourth cycle of nivolumab. The DNA is TGTGCCAGCAGTCCCGAGGGAGCACTCCTGGATACGCAGTATTTT. This is translated as CASSPEGALLDTQYF.